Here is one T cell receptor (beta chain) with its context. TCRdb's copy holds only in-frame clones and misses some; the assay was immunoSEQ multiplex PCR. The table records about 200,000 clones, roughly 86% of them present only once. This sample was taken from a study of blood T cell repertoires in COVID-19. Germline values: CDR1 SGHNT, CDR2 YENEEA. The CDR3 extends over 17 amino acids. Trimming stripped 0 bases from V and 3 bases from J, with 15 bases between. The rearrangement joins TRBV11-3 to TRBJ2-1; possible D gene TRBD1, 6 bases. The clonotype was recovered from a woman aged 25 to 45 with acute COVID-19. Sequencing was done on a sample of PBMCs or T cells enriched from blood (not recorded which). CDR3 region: CASSLDRGGPIYNEQFF. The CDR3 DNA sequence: TGTGCCAGCAGCTTAGATCGAGGGGGTCCTATCTACAATGAGCAGTTCTTC.